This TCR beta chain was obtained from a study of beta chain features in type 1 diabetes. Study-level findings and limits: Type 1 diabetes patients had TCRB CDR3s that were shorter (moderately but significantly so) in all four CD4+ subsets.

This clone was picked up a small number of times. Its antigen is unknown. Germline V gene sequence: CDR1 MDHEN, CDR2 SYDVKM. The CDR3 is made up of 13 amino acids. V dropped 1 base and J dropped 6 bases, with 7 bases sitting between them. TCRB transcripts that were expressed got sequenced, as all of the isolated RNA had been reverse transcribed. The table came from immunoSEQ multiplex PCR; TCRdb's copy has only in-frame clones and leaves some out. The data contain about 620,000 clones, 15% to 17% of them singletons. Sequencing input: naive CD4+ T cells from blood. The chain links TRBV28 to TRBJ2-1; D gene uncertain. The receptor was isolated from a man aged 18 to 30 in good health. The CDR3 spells CASSLSVPNEQFF. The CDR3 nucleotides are TGTGCCAGCAGTTTATCTGTCCCCAATGAGCAGTTCTTC.